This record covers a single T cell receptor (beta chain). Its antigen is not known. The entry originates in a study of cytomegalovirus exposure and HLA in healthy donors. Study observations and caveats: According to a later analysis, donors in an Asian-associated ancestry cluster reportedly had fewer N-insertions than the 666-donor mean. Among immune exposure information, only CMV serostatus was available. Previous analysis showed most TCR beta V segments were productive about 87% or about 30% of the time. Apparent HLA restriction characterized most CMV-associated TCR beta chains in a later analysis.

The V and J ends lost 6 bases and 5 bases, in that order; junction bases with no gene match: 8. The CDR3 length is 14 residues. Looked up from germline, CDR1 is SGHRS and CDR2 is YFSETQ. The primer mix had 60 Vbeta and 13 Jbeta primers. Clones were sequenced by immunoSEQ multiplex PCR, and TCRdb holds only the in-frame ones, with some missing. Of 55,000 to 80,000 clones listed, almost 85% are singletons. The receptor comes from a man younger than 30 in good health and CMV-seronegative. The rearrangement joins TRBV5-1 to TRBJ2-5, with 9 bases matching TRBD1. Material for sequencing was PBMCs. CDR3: CASTHRGLSETQYF. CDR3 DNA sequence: TGCGCCAGCACCCACAGGGGGCTATCGGAGACCCAGTACTTC.